The rows below give T cell receptor beta chains drawn from one sample of a study of T cell repertoires in cytomegalovirus infection. TCRdb called the reads again in MiXCR, with one record for every CDR3 protein. The repertoire holds some 180,000 distinct CDR3 sequences, with 17% as singletons. Material for sequencing was CD8+ T cells from PBMCs. The receptor source for this set is a human donor in good health (CMV status not recorded). Some clones in this sample may be carry-over from other donors' samples. CDR3s include the opening cysteine and the closing phenylalanine or tryptophan. The D gene is left open where the match is weak. Clone size is not always given. Where it is, it says once, few, many or a class for expanded clones.

V	size	J	D	CDR3	DNA
TRBV12-3/TRBV12-4	many	TRBJ2-4	-	CASSPSGNIQYF	TGTGCCAGCAGTCCCAGCGGGAACATTCAGTACTTC
TRBV4-3	few	TRBJ1-1	TRBD1	CASSQDGQGDTEAFF	TGCGCCAGCAGCCAAGATGGGCAGGGGGACACTGAAGCTTTCTTT
TRBV7-3	-	TRBJ2-2	-	CASSASGELFF	TGTGCCAGCAGCGCCTCCGGGGAGCTGTTTTTT
TRBV27	once	TRBJ2-2	TRBD2	CASSSLGGSGGTGELFF	TGTGCCAGCAGTTCACTTGGCGGTAGCGGGGGGACCGGGGAGCTGTTTTTT
TRBV6-6	few	TRBJ1-2	-	CASSPLSVDGYTF	TGTGCCAGCAGTCCCTTGTCAGTGGATGGCTACACCTTC
TRBV18	few	TRBJ1-2	-	CASSPPASSYGYTF	TGTGCCAGCTCACCACCGGCCTCCAGCTATGGCTACACCTTC
TRBV30	few	TRBJ2-2	-	CAWSVLTGELFF	TGTGCCTGGAGTGTCCTTACCGGGGAGCTGTTTTTT
TRBV28	-	TRBJ2-6	-	CASSYTPSGGTGANVLTF	TGTGCCAGCAGTTACACACCTTCTGGGGGAACTGGGGCCAACGTCCTGACTTTC
TRBV4-1	-	TRBJ1-2	-	CASSQYEGLTGGYTF	TGCGCCAGCAGCCAATATGAGGGATTGACGGGTGGCTACACCTTC
TRBV5-6	-	TRBJ1-5	-	CASSGQGGLGGNQPQHF	TGTGCCAGCAGCGGCCAAGGGGGGCTTGGGGGCAATCAGCCCCAGCATTTT
TRBV7-6	many	TRBJ2-3	-	CASSFSITDTQYF	TGTGCCAGCAGCTTCAGCATCACAGATACGCAGTATTTT
TRBV20-1	-	TRBJ1-2	-	CSARGTENLYGYTF	TGCAGTGCTAGAGGAACAGAAAACCTCTATGGCTACACCTTC
TRBV13	-	TRBJ1-2	-	CASSSPSDTHGYTF	TGTGCCAGCAGCTCACCCTCGGACACCCATGGCTACACCTTC
TRBV20-1	few	TRBJ2-7	TRBD2	CSARPSGAAYYEQYF	TGCAGTGCTAGACCGAGCGGGGCGGCCTATTACGAGCAGTACTTC
TRBV7-3	few	TRBJ2-7	-	CASSLTGRGGFYEQYF	TGTGCCAGCAGCTTAACGGGACGCGGCGGGTTCTACGAGCAGTACTTC
TRBV12-3/TRBV12-4	-	TRBJ1-5	-	CASTDGSNQPQHF	TGTGCCAGCACCGACGGTAGCAATCAGCCCCAGCATTTT
TRBV19	-	TRBJ1-1	-	CASSIGRGAAPNTEAFF	TGTGCCAGTAGTATCGGAAGGGGGGCTGCCCCGAACACTGAAGCTTTCTTT
TRBV6-2/TRBV6-3	-	TRBJ2-7	TRBD1	CASRPQTGGGLAAYEQYF	TGTGCCAGCAGACCCCAGACAGGGGGTGGGCTAGCGGCCTACGAGCAGTACTTC
TRBV12-3/TRBV12-4	few	TRBJ1-5	-	CASTWGPGKGEDQPQHF	TGTGCCAGCACCTGGGGGCCGGGAAAGGGGGAGGATCAGCCCCAGCATTTT
TRBV7-8	-	TRBJ2-7	TRBD2	CASSSRGVLYEQYF	TGTGCCAGCAGCTCTCGGGGGGTCTTATACGAGCAGTACTTC
TRBV7-2	-	TRBJ2-7	TRBD1	CASSLPRDRVLYEQYF	TGTGCCAGCAGCCTCCCAAGGGACAGGGTCCTCTACGAGCAGTACTTC
TRBV29-1	-	TRBJ1-3	-	CSVEAEGNTIYF	TGCAGCGTTGAAGCGGAAGGCAACACCATATATTTT
TRBV4-3	-	TRBJ2-7	TRBD1	CASSQGGTGGYEQYF	TGCGCCAGCAGCCAAGGAGGGACAGGGGGATACGAGCAGTACTTC
TRBV9	once	TRBJ2-1	-	CASSVGSVAEQFF	TGTGCCAGCAGCGTAGGGTCCGTGGCTGAGCAGTTCTTC
TRBV27	-	TRBJ1-2	-	CASSPTPRGADGYTF	TGTGCCAGCAGTCCGACTCCTCGGGGGGCTGATGGCTACACCTTC
TRBV15	few	TRBJ2-7	TRBD1	CATSSSRQGLAEQYF	TGTGCCACCAGCAGCTCCAGACAGGGGTTGGCCGAGCAGTACTTC
TRBV9	few	TRBJ1-3	-	CASSPSGDLSHTIYF	TGTGCCAGCAGCCCATCAGGGGACCTCTCGCACACCATATATTTT
TRBV28	-	TRBJ2-7	-	CASRADNSYEQYF	TGTGCCAGCAGGGCCGATAACTCCTACGAGCAGTACTTC
TRBV15	-	TRBJ1-5	-	CATKHNVYSNQPQHF	TGTGCCACCAAGCACAATGTCTATAGCAATCAGCCCCAGCATTTT
TRBV12-3/TRBV12-4	-	TRBJ1-5	-	CASSFWGANQPQHF	TGTGCCAGCAGTTTTTGGGGGGCGAATCAGCCCCAGCATTTT
TRBV7-7	-	TRBJ2-2	-	CASSLSVTGELFF	TGTGCTAGCAGCTTATCGGTTACCGGGGAGCTGTTTTTT
TRBV29-1	-	TRBJ1-2	-	CSVEEPAPYGYTF	TGCAGCGTTGAAGAGCCAGCCCCCTATGGCTACACCTTC
TRBV12-5	-	TRBJ2-6	TRBD1	CASGSRATGTGGAGANVLTF	TGTGCTAGTGGTTCTCGTGCTACCGGGACAGGGGGGGCCGGGGCCAACGTCCTGACTTTC
TRBV6-1	few	TRBJ2-3	-	CASNSPQTTWMQYF	TGTGCCAGCAACTCCCCCCAGACTACGTGGATGCAGTATTTT
TRBV7-3	-	TRBJ2-1	-	CASSLGGFNEQFF	TGTGCCAGCAGCTTAGGCGGTTTCAATGAGCAGTTCTTC
TRBV9	-	TRBJ2-1	TRBD1	CASSVDPILRQGLYNEQFF	TGTGCCAGCAGCGTAGACCCGATCTTAAGACAGGGCCTCTACAATGAGCAGTTCTTC
TRBV12-3/TRBV12-4	-	TRBJ1-4	TRBD1	CASSHPTGVLAEKLFF	TGTGCCAGCAGTCATCCCACAGGGGTTTTAGCAGAAAAACTGTTTTTT
TRBV11-1	few	TRBJ2-7	-	CASRGAGPGTFSDEQYF	TGTGCCAGCAGGGGGGCAGGCCCCGGGACCTTCTCGGACGAGCAGTACTTC